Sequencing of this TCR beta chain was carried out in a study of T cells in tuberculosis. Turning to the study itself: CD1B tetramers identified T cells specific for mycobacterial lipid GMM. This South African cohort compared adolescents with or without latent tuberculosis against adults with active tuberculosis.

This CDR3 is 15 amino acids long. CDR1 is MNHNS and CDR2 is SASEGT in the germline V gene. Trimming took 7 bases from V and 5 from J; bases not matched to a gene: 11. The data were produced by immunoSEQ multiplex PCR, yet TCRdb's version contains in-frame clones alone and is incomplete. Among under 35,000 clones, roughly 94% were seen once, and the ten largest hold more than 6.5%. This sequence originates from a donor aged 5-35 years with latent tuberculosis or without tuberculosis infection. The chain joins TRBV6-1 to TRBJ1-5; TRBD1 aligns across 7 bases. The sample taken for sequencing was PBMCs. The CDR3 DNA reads TGTGCCAGCACCACCCAAAAGGGGGCGGATCAGCCCCAGCATTTT. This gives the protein CASTTQKGADQPQHF.